This TCR beta chain originates from a study of vaccination effects on CD4 cells after COVID-19. Some clones are missing from TCRdb's copy, which holds only in-frame ones; the method was immunoSEQ multiplex PCR. The sample lists tens of thousands of clones, 75% to 85% occurring once. Viral peptide pool expansion of antigen-specific CD4+ T cells preceded sequencing in the ViraFEST assay. Subsequent to a culture period of 10 to 11 days, CD4+ T cells were isolated. Each participant was given two doses of one vaccine (BNT162b2 or mRNA-1273). Half the medium was swapped for IL-2 medium on days 3 and 7. The length of the CDR3 is 12 residues. Germline CDR1 reads MNHEY; CDR2 reads SVGAGI. The V gene lost 11 bases and the J gene lost 0 bases, with 8 bases spanning the gap. Study observations and caveats: Cross-reactivity with common cold coronaviruses was shown by only 1 of 255 vaccine-induced clones in healthy vaccinees.

As for this clone: Its antigen is not known.

The chain is built from TRBV6-5 and TRBJ1-5; D is unclear. This clonotype was sampled from a human donor who received a COVID-19 vaccine. Some clones in this sample may be carry-over from other donors' samples. This sample comprised CD4+ T cells from PBMCs cultured with SARS-CoV-2 spike peptides, obtained after COVID-19 vaccination. CDR3 protein: CAAKPSNQPQHF. CDR3 nucleotide sequence: TGTGCCGCTAAGCCTAGCAATCAGCCCCAGCATTTT.